Below are 10 T cell receptor beta chains sequenced from a single sample in a study of early T cells in non-severe SARS-CoV-2 infection. TCRdb fed the 5' RACE reads into MiXCR, producing one record per CDR3 protein. The table has around 40,000 distinct CDR3 sequences, about 6.3% seen once; the top ten hold approximately 6%. Sequencing was done on a sample of whole blood. The origin of the receptors is an adult who was a healthcare worker with PCR-confirmed SARS-CoV-2 infection or an uninfected control (not recorded which).

This clonotype was seen repeatedly, ten times or more. This chain joins TRBV7-9 and TRBJ1-2; D not resolved. Germline V gives CDR1 SEHNR, CDR2 FQNEAQ (reference sequence). The length of the CDR3 is 14 residues. Trimming shortened V by 1 base and J by 0 bases, and 6 bases separated the two germline ends. The CDR3: CASSLEAANYGYTF. As DNA, the CDR3 is TGTGCCAGCAGCTTAGAGGCAGCTAACTATGGCTACACCTTC.

This clonotype was observed many times. J is TRBJ2-3 and V is TRBV7-8; D could derive from TRBD1 or TRBD2 (6 bases each). CDR3 length: 17 amino acids. The germline CDR1 and CDR2 sequences are SGHVS and FQNEAQ. The germline V and J ends were trimmed by 2 bases and 0 bases, with 15 bases remaining between them. The CDR3 DNA reads TGTGCCAGCAGCTTAAGCCGGCGGGACACTAGCACAGATACGCAGTATTTT. Amino acids: CASSLSRRDTSTDTQYF.

This clonotype was observed many times. The genes are TRBV20-1 and TRBJ1-6; TRBD1 might be the D (6 bases). Trimming took 2 bases from V and 7 from J, leaving 18 bases between them. Germline V gene data show CDR1 as DFQATT and CDR2 as SNEGSKA (reference sequence). The CDR3 runs to 16 residues. The CDR3 bases are TGCAGTGCTAGATCAACGCCGGGACACTCCAATTCACCCCTCCACTTT. Translating gives CSARSTPGHSNSPLHF.

This clonotype was detected many times. V gene TRBV12-3 or TRBV12-4 combines with J gene TRBJ1-1, with D hard to call. The CDR3 covers 11 residues. Trimming removed 9 bases from V and 6 bases from J, with 11 bases in between. The CDR3 nucleotides are TGTGCCAGTGAGTTTACGTCTGAAGCTTTCTTT. Amino acids: CASEFTSEAFF.

This clonotype has ten or more counts. CDR3 loop: CASSYRVNTDTQYF. In nucleotides, the CDR3 is TGTGCCAGCAGTTACAGGGTAAACACAGATACGCAGTATTTT. The rearrangement joins TRBV12-3 or TRBV12-4 to TRBJ2-3, with a possible D match to TRBD1 (6 bases). The length of the CDR3 is 14 residues. V was shortened by 4 bases and J by 2 bases, with 10 bases between the two germline ends.

This clonotype was picked up a small number of times. The chain has TRBV29-1 and TRBJ2-3; tentatively, D is TRBD1 (7 bases). V gave up 7 bases and J gave up 8 bases, with 13 bases separating them. Per the germline V gene, CDR1 is SQVTM and CDR2 is ANQGSEA. The CDR3 is 11 residues long. The DNA for the CDR3 is TGCAGCGGGAACCAGGGGGGTACGCAGTATTTT. Its protein is CSGNQGGTQYF.

The rearrangement links TRBV7-6 to TRBJ2-7, with 10 bases lining up with TRBD1. Germline CDR1 and CDR2: SGHVS and FNYEAQ. With 5 bases clipped from V and 6 bases from J, the junction kept 22 bases outside the gene matches. The CDR3 totals 19 residues. CDR3 residues: CASSPSIPIPGTGALEQYF. CDR3 nucleotide sequence: TGTGCCAGCAGCCCATCCATTCCTATCCCCGGGACAGGGGCCCTCGAGCAGTACTTC.

This clonotype was seen a few times. The V call is TRBV29-1, the J call TRBJ1-2, with TRBD1 identical over 7 bases. The V gene end was trimmed by 4 bases and the J gene end by 8 bases; junction bases not matched to a gene: 7. Per the germline V gene, CDR1 is SQVTM and CDR2 is ANQGSEA. The CDR3 loop spans 12 amino acids. The DNA for the CDR3 is TGCAGCGTTGGGGCCAGGGACAGCGGCTACACCTTC. This gives the protein CSVGARDSGYTF.

This clonotype was counted at least ten times. V and J are TRBV4-1 and TRBJ2-4; D uncertain. Germline CDR1 MGHRA, CDR2 YSYEKL. The CDR3 covers 15 residues. Trimming removed 0 bases at V and 0 bases at J, with 6 bases between. The CDR3 here is CASSQEILAKNIQYF. DNA of the CDR3: TGCGCCAGCAGCCAAGAAATACTAGCCAAAAACATTCAGTACTTC.

This clonotype showed up just a few times. The chain is built from TRBV5-6 and TRBJ1-2, with 7 positions matching TRBD1. CDR1 and CDR2 (germline): SGHDT, YYEEEE. With 3 bases clipped from V and 3 bases from J, the junction kept 2 bases outside the gene matches. The CDR3 is 13 amino acids. The CDR3 bases are TGTGCCAGCAGCTCCGGGACAGACTATGGCTACACCTTC. This codes for CASSSGTDYGYTF.